This is a list of T cell receptor beta chains from one sample in a study of blood T cell repertoires in COVID-19. Method: immunoSEQ multiplex PCR; TCRdb's copy keeps in-frame clones and lacks some. The sample holds approximately 230,000 clones, roughly nine tenths seen once. The source material was peripheral blood. The receptors derive from a man younger than 30 with active or convalescent COVID-19. CDR3s include the opening cysteine and the closing phenylalanine or tryptophan. A D gene is named only where the DNA matches it firmly. Clone sizes are given selectively: once, few, many, or a class where the clone is expanded.

cdr3_length	clone_size	d_call	v_call	j_call	cdr3_aa	cdr3_nt
13	.	TRBD1	TRBV12-3/TRBV12-4	TRBJ1-2	CASSFGQGFGYTF	TGTGCCAGCAGTTTCGGACAGGGGTTCGGCTACACCTTC
15	.	TRBD2	TRBV3-1/TRBV3-2	TRBJ2-7	CASSPGFSGGYEQYF	TGTGCCAGCAGCCCCGGATTTTCGGGGGGCTACGAGCAGTACTTC
16	.	TRBD1	TRBV19	TRBJ2-6	CASSRTGGSGANVLTF	TGTGCCAGTAGTAGGACAGGGGGCTCTGGGGCCAACGTCCTGACTTTC
13	.	.	TRBV11-2	TRBJ1-1	CASSPQGGTEAFF	TGTGCCAGCAGCCCTCAGGGAGGCACTGAAGCTTTCTTT
15	once	.	TRBV19	TRBJ2-2	CASSIPGHLTGELFF	TGTGCCAGTAGTATTCCGGGACACCTCACCGGGGAGCTGTTTTTT
14	.	TRBD1	TRBV29-1	TRBJ2-3	CSVANRGLTDTQYF	TGCAGCGTTGCAAACAGGGGCCTCACAGATACGCAGTATTTT
13	.	.	TRBV27	TRBJ1-1	CASSLSIGVEAFF	TGTGCCAGCAGTTTATCGATAGGGGTAGAAGCTTTCTTT
13	.	.	TRBV6-5	TRBJ2-7	CASSYSQGYEQYF	TGTGCCAGCAGTTACTCCCAGGGCTACGAGCAGTACTTC
14	.	.	TRBV15	TRBJ1-3	CATSSTAYGNTIYF	TGTGCCACCAGCTCGACTGCGTATGGAAACACCATATATTTT
13	.	.	TRBV28	TRBJ2-2	CASTSWDTGELFF	TGTGCCAGTACTAGCTGGGACACCGGGGAGCTGTTTTTT
13	.	.	TRBV2	TRBJ2-7	CASSERGPGEQYF	TGTGCCAGCAGTGAGCGCGGTCCTGGCGAGCAGTACTTC
15	.	TRBD1	TRBV19	TRBJ2-5	CASSLETGLGQTQYF	TGTGCCAGTAGTCTAGAGACAGGGCTGGGTCAGACCCAGTACTTC
15	.	TRBD2	TRBV28	TRBJ2-2	CASHRGSSGVGELFF	TGTGCCAGCCACCGCGGGAGCTCTGGGGTCGGGGAGCTGTTTTTT
13	.	.	TRBV27	TRBJ1-5	CASSQGNNQPQHF	TGTGCCAGCAGTCAGGGAAACAATCAGCCCCAGCATTTT
14	.	.	TRBV6-5	TRBJ2-7	CASSLAGRTYEQYF	TGTGCCAGCAGTCTTGCGGGACGGACCTACGAGCAGTACTTC
15	.	.	TRBV9	TRBJ1-2	CASSPHSTGGYGYTF	TGTGCCAGCAGCCCCCATAGCACGGGCGGGTATGGCTACACCTTC
16	.	TRBD2	TRBV5-4	TRBJ2-3	CASSPGTSGSADTQYF	TGTGCCAGCAGCCCCGGGACTAGCGGGAGTGCAGATACGCAGTATTTT
14	.	.	TRBV28	TRBJ1-6	CASGPGALNSPLHF	TGTGCCAGCGGTCCGGGAGCCCTAAATTCACCCCTCCACTTT
12	.	.	TRBV28	TRBJ1-5	CATGGGNQPQHF	TGTGCCACCGGGGGGGGCAATCAGCCCCAGCATTTT
17	.	.	TRBV7-6	TRBJ2-3	CASSRPPGKTVTDTQYF	TGTGCCAGCAGCCGCCCCCCGGGAAAAACTGTCACAGATACGCAGTATTTT
18	.	TRBD1	TRBV28	TRBJ1-3	CASSLKALQGARGNTIYF	TGTGCCAGCAGTTTAAAAGCCTTGCAGGGGGCTAGGGGAAACACCATATATTTT
14	.	.	TRBV7-9	TRBJ1-1	CASSLARVSTEAFF	TGTGCCAGCAGCTTAGCAAGAGTTAGTACTGAAGCTTTCTTT
14	.	.	TRBV6-6	TRBJ1-1	CASSYPIGGTEAFF	TGTGCCAGCAGCTACCCCATCGGGGGGACTGAAGCTTTCTTT
15	.	TRBD1	TRBV23-1	TRBJ1-1	CASSQWDRANTEAFF	TGCGCCAGCAGTCAATGGGACAGGGCGAACACTGAAGCTTTCTTT
15	.	TRBD2	TRBV28	TRBJ2-5	CASSFAGLAEETQYF	TGTGCCAGCAGTTTTGCCGGACTAGCGGAAGAGACCCAGTACTTC
14	.	TRBD1	TRBV6-5	TRBJ1-2	CAIRGTGGINGYTF	TGTGCCATCCGAGGGACAGGGGGAATAAATGGCTACACCTTC
14	.	TRBD1	TRBV19	TRBJ2-3	CASTGSMGPDTQYF	TGTGCCTCGACAGGGTCGATGGGTCCAGATACGCAGTATTTT
14	.	.	TRBV6-5	TRBJ1-1	CATIESAPGTEAFF	TGTGCCACCATCGAATCCGCCCCCGGGACTGAAGCTTTCTTT
15	.	TRBD1	TRBV11-2	TRBJ1-1	CASSLRTGLNTEAFF	TGTGCCAGCAGCCTCCGGACAGGGTTGAACACTGAAGCTTTCTTT
16	.	TRBD1	TRBV14	TRBJ1-2	CASSLIQTGTNYGYTF	TGTGCCAGCAGCCTCATCCAGACAGGGACTAACTATGGCTACACCTTC
15	.	TRBD1	TRBV5-4	TRBJ2-7	CASSFRSQGALGQYF	TGTGCCAGCAGCTTTCGATCACAGGGGGCGTTAGGGCAGTACTTC
14	.	.	TRBV6-6	TRBJ2-5	CASNFNAGQETQYF	TGTGCCAGCAATTTTAATGCGGGGCAAGAGACCCAGTACTTC
14	.	.	TRBV13	TRBJ1-4	CASSLGGANEKLFF	TGTGCCAGCAGCCTGGGAGGGGCTAATGAAAAACTGTTTTTT
15	.	.	TRBV4-3	TRBJ1-2	CASSQEVNRVSGYTF	TGCGCCAGCAGCCAAGAAGTCAACAGGGTTAGTGGCTACACCTTC
18	.	TRBD2	TRBV3-1/TRBV3-2	TRBJ2-5	CASSLPVLAGSLLETQYF	TGTGCCAGCAGCCTTCCAGTACTAGCGGGGTCCCTTCTGGAGACCCAGTACTTC
14	.	.	TRBV19	TRBJ1-1	CASRSTAMNTEAFF	TGTGCCAGTAGGTCGACAGCAATGAACACTGAAGCTTTCTTT
23	.	TRBD2	TRBV27	TRBJ2-1	CASSLVGIRTGWTSGTSYNEQFF	TGTGCCAGCAGTTTGGTAGGAATTAGGACAGGTTGGACTAGCGGGACCTCCTACAATGAGCAGTTCTTC
14	once	.	TRBV27	TRBJ2-7	CASRLAGGSYEQYF	TGTGCCAGCAGATTAGCCGGCGGCTCCTACGAGCAGTACTTC
16	.	TRBD1	TRBV5-1	TRBJ1-2	CASSLGQGVGRDGYTF	TGCGCCAGCAGCCTCGGACAGGGAGTCGGTAGGGACGGCTACACCTTC
16	.	TRBD1	TRBV19	TRBJ1-5	CASSSGDRGSNQPQHF	TGTGCCAGTAGTAGCGGGGACAGGGGTAGCAATCAGCCCCAGCATTTT
13	.	TRBD1	TRBV12-3/TRBV12-4	TRBJ1-2	CASSLGDSRTYTF	TGTGCCAGCAGTTTAGGGGACAGCAGGACCTACACCTTC
14	few	.	TRBV28	TRBJ1-3	CASSFAAQGNTIYF	TGTGCCAGCAGTTTTGCGGCGCAGGGGAACACCATATATTTT